These 15 T cell receptor beta chains originate from one sample sequenced in a study of CXCR3-negative and CXCR3-positive naive CD8 T cells. UMI-tagged TRB cDNA libraries were built via 5' RACE. TCRdb reprocessed the 5' RACE reads; each CDR3 protein has one entry and no DNA is given. The listing records some 150,000 distinct CDR3 sequences. Study conclusions and caveats: CXCR3-expressing naive cells carried TRB CDR3s more hydrophobic than those of CXCR3-negative naive cells.

Their recognized antigens are unknown. Sample: naive CXCR3+ CD8+ T cells from blood. The subset: CD45RO-CCR7+CD27+CD95- naive CD8+ T cells expressing CXCR3 (TNR3+). These receptors originate from a human donor in good health. Some clones in this sample may be carry-over from other donors' samples.

The V and J genes are TRBV7-9 and TRBJ1-5. This CDR3 is built from 15 residues. Germline-derived CDR1 and CDR2 are SEHNR and FQNEAQ (reference sequence). CDR3 residues: CASSLSVEPDQPQHF.

The chain employs TRBV7-3 and TRBJ2-3; the TCRdb call, TRBD1, lacks DNA for checking. Germline CDR1 reads SGHTA; CDR2 reads FQGTGA. The CDR3 loop spans 14 amino acids. CDR3: CASRTGDGIDTQYF.

The genes are TRBV29-1 and TRBJ1-4. Germline V gene data show CDR1 as SQVTM and CDR2 as ANQGSEA. The CDR3 has 12 amino acids. The CDR3 here is CSVVLGNEKLFF.

The V call is TRBV27, the J call TRBJ2-1. The CDR3 extends over 14 amino acids. Per germline, CDR1 MNHEY and CDR2 SMNVEV (reference sequence). The CDR3 loop reads CASSLTGRANEQFF.

This rearrangement joins TRBV12-3 or TRBV12-4 to TRBJ2-3. This CDR3 region has 16 residues. CDR3 residues: CASSLALGASTDTQYF.

V usage is TRBV28 and J usage is TRBJ2-7; TCRdb names TRBD1, which stays unverified in the absence of DNA. The CDR3 covers 13 residues. Germline V lookup: CDR1 MDHEN, CDR2 SYDVKM. CDR3 sequence reads: CASSFQGAGEQYF.

The CDR3 here is CASSQEDPRRPEQYF. The chain combines TRBV4-2 with TRBJ2-7; the TCRdb call, TRBD1, lacks DNA for checking. Per germline, CDR1 LGHNA and CDR2 YNFKEQ. This CDR3 is built from 15 residues.

The chain links TRBV29-1 to TRBJ2-7. Germline V gives CDR1 SQVTM, CDR2 ANQGSEA. The CDR3 length is 13 residues. CDR3 sequence reads: CSVDGEASYEQYF.

The rearrangement uses TRBV5-6 and TRBJ1-1; TCRdb's D call, TRBD1, is unchecked because there is no DNA. The CDR3 has 14 amino acids. Germline V gives CDR1 SGHDT, CDR2 YYEEEE. This chain's CDR3 is CASSLVGQGTEAFF.

This chain joins TRBV27 and TRBJ1-3. This CDR3 is 15 amino acids long. Per the germline V gene, CDR1 is MNHEY and CDR2 is SMNVEV (reference sequence). CDR3: CASSLDGNSGNTIYF.

CDR3 sequence: CSAYLGNTEAFF. V and J are TRBV20-1 and TRBJ1-1. There are 12 residues in the CDR3. Germline CDR1 DFQATT, CDR2 SNEGSKA (reference sequence).

The rearrangement joins TRBV9 to TRBJ2-1; TCRdb's D gene call, TRBD1, goes unchecked for lack of DNA. Germline CDR1 and CDR2: SGDLS and YYNGEE. The CDR3 contains 11 residues. The CDR3 protein is CASDGGNEQFF.

The chain uses TRBV9 and TRBJ1-2; TCRdb proposes TRBD1, but this gene call is untestable without DNA. Germline V lookup: CDR1 SGDLS, CDR2 YYNGEE. The CDR3 runs to 15 residues. The CDR3 reads CASSPSGGLIYGYTF.

The V call is TRBV11-2, the J call TRBJ2-1. Germline V CDR1 and CDR2: SGHAT, FQNNGV. The CDR3 is 16 residues long. CDR3 sequence reads: CASSLGAGVSYNEQFF.

V is TRBV4-1 and J is TRBJ2-7; absent DNA, TCRdb's TRBD1 call cannot be checked. Germline V gene lookup returns CDR1 MGHRA and CDR2 YSYEKL. The CDR3 covers 17 residues. CDR3: CASSQVGAGQAYGEQYF.